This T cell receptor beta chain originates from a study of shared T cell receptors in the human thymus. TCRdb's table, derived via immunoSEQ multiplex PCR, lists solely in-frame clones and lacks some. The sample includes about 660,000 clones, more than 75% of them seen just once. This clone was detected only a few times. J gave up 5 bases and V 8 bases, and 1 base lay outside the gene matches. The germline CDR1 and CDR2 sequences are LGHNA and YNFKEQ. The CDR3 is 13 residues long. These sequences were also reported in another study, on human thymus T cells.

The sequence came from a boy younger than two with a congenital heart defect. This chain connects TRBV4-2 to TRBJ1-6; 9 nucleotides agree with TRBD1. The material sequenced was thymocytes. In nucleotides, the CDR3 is TGTGCCAGCCGGACAGGGGATAATTCACCCCTCCACTTT. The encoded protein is CASRTGDNSPLHF.